These T cell receptor beta chains were read from a single sample in a study of shared clonotypes between healthy human individuals. Data came from immunoSEQ multiplex PCR; TCRdb stores just in-frame clones and leaves some out. The sample holds about 2.4 million clones; 93% are singletons and the top ten take 0.36%. Sequences were obtained from naive CD4+ T cells from PBMCs. The receptors originated from a man younger than 35 in good health. Some clones in this sample may be carry-over from other donors' samples. CDR3s include the opening cysteine and the closing phenylalanine or tryptophan. Fields, in order: clone size, V gene, J gene, D gene, CDR3 DNA, CDR3 protein. D genes are given only for firm matches. Expanded clones are given a class, and other clones once, few, many or no size at all.

NA,TRBV5-4,TRBJ2-1,TRBD2,TGTGCCAGCAGCAGACAATTTACTAGCGGGAGCGGTAATGAGCAGTTCTTC,CASSRQFTSGSGNEQFF
few,TRBV2,TRBJ1-3,TRBD1,TGTGCCAGCAGTGAACGGACAGGGAGAAACACCATATATTTT,CASSERTGRNTIYF
NA,TRBV11-1,TRBJ1-2,TRBD1,TGTGCCAGCAGCCCCCAGACAGGGGAACCTACTAACTATGGCTACACCTTC,CASSPQTGEPTNYGYTF
NA,TRBV11-1,TRBJ1-1,TRBD1,TGTGCCAGCAGCTTCGCCGGGACAGGGGACACTGAAGCTTTCTTT,CASSFAGTGDTEAFF
NA,TRBV10-2,TRBJ1-6,NA,TGCGCCAGCAGTGGGGGGCCTTGGGCTTCACCCCTCCACTTT,CASSGGPWASPLHF
NA,TRBV19,TRBJ2-7,NA,TGTGCCACCGCCGGCCGGGCCTTAGGGGAGCAGTACTTC,CATAGRALGEQYF
NA,TRBV28,TRBJ2-7,NA,TGTGCCAGCAGAAGAGCCCCGTACTACGAGCAGTACTTC,CASRRAPYYEQYF
NA,TRBV27,TRBJ1-3,NA,TGTGCCAGCAGTTTCGGGGGAGGGACTGGAAACACCATATATTTT,CASSFGGGTGNTIYF
NA,TRBV28,TRBJ1-1,TRBD1,TGTGCCAGCTCAGTGACAGGGAGAGAGAGGGCTGAAGCTTTCTTT,CASSVTGRERAEAFF
NA,TRBV4-3,TRBJ2-1,TRBD1,TGCGCCAGCAGCCTACAGGGGGCAAGGAGGAAGGGTGAGCAGTTCTTC,CASSLQGARRKGEQFF
once,TRBV18,TRBJ2-5,TRBD1,TGTGCCAGCTCACTCAGGACAGGCGCAGAGACCCAGTACTTC,CASSLRTGAETQYF
few,TRBV9,TRBJ2-1,NA,TGTGCCAGCAGCCCCGATTCCCCCTCCTACAATGAGCAGTTCTTC,CASSPDSPSYNEQFF
NA,TRBV7-9,TRBJ2-7,TRBD2,TGTGCCAGCAGCTTACACCCTAGCGGTTACTACGAGCAGTACTTC,CASSLHPSGYYEQYF
once,TRBV27,TRBJ1-2,TRBD1,TGTGCCAGCAGTTCCACCACAGGGGGGGGAGGCTACACCTTC,CASSSTTGGGGYTF
NA,TRBV5-4,TRBJ2-2,NA,TGTGCCAGCAGCTGGGGGCTCGTTACATTTGACGGGGAGCTGTTTTTT,CASSWGLVTFDGELFF
NA,TRBV10-3,TRBJ2-3,TRBD1,TGTGCCATCAGTGTGGGGGACAGGGGAACAGATACGCAGTATTTT,CAISVGDRGTDTQYF
NA,TRBV7-3,TRBJ2-2,NA,TGTGCCAGCAGCTCGGGACGTTTCGGGGAGCTGTTTTTT,CASSSGRFGELFF
NA,TRBV25-1,TRBJ1-1,NA,TGTGCCAGCAGTGAATACAGGAACACTGAAGCTTTCTTT,CASSEYRNTEAFF
NA,TRBV5-1,TRBJ2-4,NA,TGCGCCAGCAGCCTGGGGGCCATTGGGATTCAGTACTTC,CASSLGAIGIQYF
NA,TRBV27,TRBJ1-1,NA,TGTGCCAGCAGTCCACGACAGTACACTGAAGCTTTCTTT,CASSPRQYTEAFF
NA,TRBV6-5,TRBJ1-5,NA,TGTGCCAGCAGTCATCAGCCCCAGCATTTT,CASSHQPQHF
NA,TRBV7-9,TRBJ1-1,TRBD1,TGTGCCAGCATTCAGACAGGGGGCACTGAAGCTTTCTTT,CASIQTGGTEAFF
NA,TRBV9,TRBJ2-4,NA,TGTGCCAGCAGCGTAGGGGCAGAAAACATTCAGTACTTC,CASSVGAENIQYF
NA,TRBV18,TRBJ2-1,TRBD2,TGTGCCAGCTCACCATTTAGGACTAGCGGCTCCTACAATGAGCAGTTCTTC,CASSPFRTSGSYNEQFF
NA,TRBV29-1,TRBJ2-5,NA,TGCAGCGAGCGTTGGGCTAACCAAGAGACCCAGTACTTC,CSERWANQETQYF
NA,TRBV18,TRBJ1-3,NA,TGTGCCAGCTCACCAAATGGCCTTAGCTCTGGAAACACCATATATTTT,CASSPNGLSSGNTIYF
NA,TRBV5-1,TRBJ1-5,TRBD1,TGCGCCAGCAGCTTGGGGACAGGGGGCTATAGCAATCAGCCCCAGCATTTT,CASSLGTGGYSNQPQHF
NA,TRBV7-9,TRBJ1-6,TRBD1,TGTGCCAGCAGCTTATACGACAGGGAGAATTCACCCCTCCACTTT,CASSLYDRENSPLHF
NA,TRBV29-1,TRBJ1-2,NA,TGCAGCGTTTTCCTGGGGAACTATGGCTACACCTTC,CSVFLGNYGYTF
NA,TRBV5-5,TRBJ1-2,TRBD1,TGTGCCAGCAGCTTGGACAGGGGCCATCTCTATGGCTACACCTTC,CASSLDRGHLYGYTF
NA,TRBV5-4,TRBJ1-2,TRBD1,TGTGCCAGCAGCGTAACAGGACAGGGTGGGTATGGCTACACCTTC,CASSVTGQGGYGYTF
NA,TRBV7-2,TRBJ2-2,TRBD2,TGTGCCAGCAGCTTAATGCTAGCGGGTCCCGGGGAGCTGTTTTTT,CASSLMLAGPGELFF
NA,TRBV28,TRBJ1-4,NA,TGTGCCAGCAGTGCACGGGCGCTGGATGAAAAACTGTTTTTT,CASSARALDEKLFF
NA,TRBV6-6,TRBJ2-4,TRBD2,TGTGCCGGGGGGACTAGCGACATTCAGTACTTC,CAGGTSDIQYF
NA,TRBV6-5,TRBJ1-1,NA,TGTGCCAGCTCTGAGGGGTACGGCGAAGCTTTCTTT,CASSEGYGEAFF
NA,TRBV5-4,TRBJ2-7,NA,TGTGCCAGCAGCGGGGGCGGTCAGGGCCGCTCCTACGAGCAGTACTTC,CASSGGGQGRSYEQYF
once,TRBV6-5,TRBJ2-2,NA,TGTGCCAGCCACTCATGGACCGGGGAGCTGTTTTTT,CASHSWTGELFF
once,TRBV5-1,TRBJ2-3,NA,TGCGCCAGCAGCTTGACCCGCCCTGGTGGCGGGACCAGGGGAGATACGCAGTATTTT,CASSLTRPGGGTRGDTQYF
NA,TRBV2,TRBJ2-4,NA,TGTGCCAGCAGTGAACGGGGAAACATTCAGTACTTC,CASSERGNIQYF
NA,TRBV14,TRBJ1-4,TRBD1,TGTGCCAGCAGCCTACGACAGGGGAGCAATGAAAAACTGTTTTTT,CASSLRQGSNEKLFF
NA,TRBV11-2,TRBJ2-7,NA,TGTGCCAGCAGCTTAGCGGTGATTGCCTCCTACGAGCAGTACTTC,CASSLAVIASYEQYF
once,TRBV9,TRBJ2-1,TRBD2,TGTGCCAGCAGCCTTCCCATGTTTGGCGGGAGGGCCGCTGAGCAGTTCTTC,CASSLPMFGGRAAEQFF